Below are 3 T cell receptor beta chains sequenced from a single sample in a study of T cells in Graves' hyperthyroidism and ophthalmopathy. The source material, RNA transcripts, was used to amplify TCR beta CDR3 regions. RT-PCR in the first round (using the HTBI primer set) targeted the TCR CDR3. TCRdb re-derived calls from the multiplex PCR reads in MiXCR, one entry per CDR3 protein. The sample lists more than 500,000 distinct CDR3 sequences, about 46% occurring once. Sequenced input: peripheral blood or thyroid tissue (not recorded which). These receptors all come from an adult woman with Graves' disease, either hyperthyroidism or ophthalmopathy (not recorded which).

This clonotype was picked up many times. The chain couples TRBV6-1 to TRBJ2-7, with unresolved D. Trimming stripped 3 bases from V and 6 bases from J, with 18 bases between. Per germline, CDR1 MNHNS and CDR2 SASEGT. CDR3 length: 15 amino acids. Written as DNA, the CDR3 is TGTGCCAGCAGTGAGGAAGATCCCCGGTCCACCGAGCAGTACTTC. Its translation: CASSEEDPRSTEQYF.

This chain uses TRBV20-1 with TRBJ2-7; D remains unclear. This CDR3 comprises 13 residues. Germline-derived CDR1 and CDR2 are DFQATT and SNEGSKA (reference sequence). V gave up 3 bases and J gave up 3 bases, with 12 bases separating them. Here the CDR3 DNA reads TGCAGTGCTAGGGGCAGGAACGACTACGAGCAGTACTTC. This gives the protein CSARGRNDYEQYF.

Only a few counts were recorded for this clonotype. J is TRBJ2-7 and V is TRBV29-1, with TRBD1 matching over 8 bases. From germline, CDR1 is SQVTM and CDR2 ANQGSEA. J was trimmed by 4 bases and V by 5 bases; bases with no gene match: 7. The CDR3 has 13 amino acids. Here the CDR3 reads CSVSGTGEYEQYF. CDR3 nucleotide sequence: TGCAGCGTTTCCGGGACAGGAGAGTACGAGCAGTACTTC.